This T cell receptor beta chain was sequenced during a study of post-analysis software for immune sequencing data. Broader study findings: A significant reduction in normalized Chao1 diversity was observed in multiple sclerosis patients versus controls.

This clonotype was detected only a few times. The antigen remains unidentified. Prepared TCR beta cDNA libraries contained unique molecular identifiers. MiXCR was run by TCRdb on the PCR reads, yielding one entry per CDR3 protein. The sample holds around 400,000 distinct CDR3 sequences, about 40% seen once. Sequencing was done on a sample of blood. The TCR sequence derives from a girl between 2 and 10 years old with multiple sclerosis.

CDR3 coding DNA: TGTGCCAGCAGCGTAGAAGCGCGGGGGGTAAAGGACCAGTACTTC. Its protein is CASSVEARGVKDQYF. The chain recombines TRBV9 with TRBJ2-7; 8 nucleotides agree with TRBD2. Germline values: CDR1 SGDLS, CDR2 YYNGEE. The V gene end was trimmed by 0 bases and the J gene end by 10 bases; junction bases not matched to a gene: 12. The CDR3 spans 15 residues.